The 14 T cell receptor beta chains reported below all come from one sample, sequenced in a study of blood T cell repertoires in COVID-19. Sequencing was performed with immunoSEQ multiplex PCR; in TCRdb, only in-frame clones are kept and a portion is missing. The repertoire has more than 100,000 clones, roughly 79% of them found once; the top ten carry about 2.3%. Sequenced material: peripheral blood. These receptors all come from a man aged 70 or older with acute or convalescent COVID-19.

The chain carries TRBV7-9 and TRBJ1-2, with D possibly being TRBD1 (5 bases). The CDR3 contains 19 residues. Deletions cut 3 bases from V and 3 bases from J, with 26 bases between. In germline, CDR1 is SEHNR, CDR2 FQNEAQ (reference sequence). Here the CDR3 DNA reads TGTGCCAGCAGCTTTTCGTCTGGGGCCCTCTCCCCCGTCGACTATGGCTACACCTTC. Its translation: CASSFSSGALSPVDYGYTF.

The chain links TRBV5-1 to TRBJ2-5; 8 bases align to TRBD1. The CDR3 consists of 14 residues. CDR1 and CDR2 from the germline V gene are SGHRS and YFSETQ. V gave up 3 bases and J gave up 1 base; unmatched junction bases: 2. This CDR3 reads CASSYGTGQETQYF. The CDR3 bases are TGCGCCAGCAGCTATGGGACAGGCCAAGAGACCCAGTACTTC. The entire variable domain, with the rest obtained from reference TRBV5-1 and TRBJ2-5, is as follows: KAGVTQTPRYLIKTRGQQVTLSCSPISGHRSVSWYQQTPGQGLQFLFEYFSETQRNKGNFPGRFSGRQFSNSRSEMNVSTLELGDSALYLCASSYGTGQETQYFGPGTRLLVL.

The genes are TRBV12-3 or TRBV12-4 and TRBJ1-2; D ambiguous. This CDR3 has 13 amino acids. V was clipped by 3 bases and J by 8 bases, with 13 bases between them. DNA for the CDR3: TGTGCCAGCAGTTTCACTACTACTCCCGGCTACACCTTC. Residues: CASSFTTTPGYTF.

This chain links TRBV30 with TRBJ2-7, with 7 bases lining up with TRBD1. The CDR3 has 14 residues. Looked up from germline, CDR1 is GTSNPN and CDR2 is SVGIG (reference sequence). With 0 bases clipped from V and 3 bases from J, the junction kept 5 bases outside the gene matches. This chain's CDR3 is CAWSVRGGDYEQYF. Here the CDR3 DNA reads TGTGCCTGGAGTGTACGAGGGGGCGACTACGAGCAGTACTTC.

V is TRBV7-9 and J is TRBJ2-1, with TRBD2 matching 12 bases. The V gene end was trimmed by 2 bases and the J gene end by 7 bases; junction bases not matched to a gene: 6. This CDR3 region has 16 residues. CDR1 is SEHNR, CDR2 FQNEAQ, per germline (reference sequence). The CDR3 region is CASSLSSGGVVNEQFF. The CDR3 DNA reads TGTGCCAGCAGCTTATCTAGCGGGGGGGTTGTAAATGAGCAGTTCTTC.

V gene TRBV4-1 combines with J gene TRBJ2-1; maybe TRBD1 (5 bases). Germline values: CDR1 MGHRA, CDR2 YSYEKL. Trimming took off 0 bases at V and 9 bases at J, with 21 bases between the two ends. The CDR3 length is 17 residues. The CDR3 reads CASSQDRSPPQGGEQFF. In DNA, the CDR3 is TGCGCCAGCAGCCAAGATCGAAGTCCCCCGCAGGGTGGTGAGCAGTTCTTC.

In this sample, this clone turned up once. V is TRBV6-1 and J is TRBJ2-5; 8 bases match TRBD1. J gave up 5 bases and V 1 base, and 15 bases lay outside the gene matches. The CDR3 loop spans 18 amino acids. Germline V gives CDR1 MNHNS, CDR2 SASEGT. CDR3 region: CASSEEYVGAGGVETQYF. The CDR3 DNA reads as TGTGCCAGCAGTGAAGAGTATGTGGGGGCAGGGGGCGTGGAGACCCAGTACTTC.

The genes are TRBV29-1 and TRBJ1-1, with TRBD1 matching 8 bases. The CDR3 runs to 13 residues. Unmatched junction bases numbered 6, after V lost 5 bases and J lost 4 bases. From germline, CDR1 is SQVTM and CDR2 ANQGSEA. The CDR3: CSVTDRAGTEAFF. CDR3 coding DNA: TGCAGCGTTACGGACAGGGCTGGCACTGAAGCTTTCTTT.

This clone was detected only once. CDR3: CAWVPETRNVLTF. The CDR3 nucleotides are TGTGCCTGGGTACCGGAGACCCGTAACGTCCTGACTTTC. The gene calls are TRBV30 and TRBJ2-6; unclear D gene. V was cut by 5 bases and J by 10 bases, with 15 bases left in between. CDR3 length equals 13 residues. The V gene's germline CDR1 is GTSNPN and CDR2 SVGIG (reference sequence). Supplemented by reference TRBV30 and TRBJ2-6, the full variable domain reads SQTIHQWPATLVQPVGSPLSLECTVEGTSNPNLYWYRQAAGRGLQLLFYSVGIGQISSEVPQNLSASRPQDRQFILSSKKLLLSDSGFYLCAWVPETRNVLTFGAGSRLTVL.

The chain couples TRBV30 to TRBJ1-1; unclear D gene. V was trimmed by 0 bases and J by 6 bases, leaving 8 bases between them. The germline V gene encodes CDR1 GTSNPN and CDR2 SVGIG (reference sequence). The CDR3 is made up of 12 amino acids. CDR3 DNA sequence: TGTGCCTGGAGTGTGGGCATCTCTGAAGCTTTCTTT. This gives the protein CAWSVGISEAFF.

This clone has just one count. This sequence joins TRBV5-1 and TRBJ1-2; D unresolved. This CDR3 region has 15 residues. Per germline, CDR1 SGHRS and CDR2 YFSETQ. V was pared by 0 bases and J by 8 bases, with 17 bases between. The CDR3 coding sequence is TGCGCCAGCAGCTTGGCGGACCCGGGAATGGGGGGCTACACCTTC. Translated: CASSLADPGMGGYTF.

CDR3 residues: CASSNDRAGEQYF. For the CDR3, the DNA is TGTGCCAGCAGCAATGACAGGGCGGGGGAGCAGTACTTC. This chain uses TRBV6-5 with TRBJ2-7; the D gene is possibly TRBD1 (7 bases). The germline V and J ends were trimmed by 6 bases and 7 bases, with 16 bases remaining between them. Germline-derived CDR1 and CDR2 are MNHEY and SVGAGI. The CDR3 is 13 amino acids.

The table lists this clone with a count of one. The rearrangement uses TRBV4-3 and TRBJ1-1, with D possibly TRBD1 on 6 matching bases. This CDR3 contains 15 residues. V lost 0 bases and J 5 bases, leaving 13 bases between the germline ends. Germline V lookup: CDR1 LGHNA, CDR2 YSLEER. The CDR3 DNA reads as TGCGCCAGCAGCCAAGATATAAGGGGGGGGACTGAAGCTTTCTTT. Its protein is CASSQDIRGGTEAFF.

The gene calls are TRBV5-1 and TRBJ2-7; 9 bases fit TRBD1. CDR1 is SGHRS and CDR2 is YFSETQ in the germline V gene. With V trimmed by 4 bases and J by 5 bases, 13 bases remained unmatched. The CDR3 has 16 amino acids. The CDR3 bases are TGCGCCAGCAGCATCGGGGGGACAGGGAAAATCCACGAGCAGTACTTC. Translating it yields CASSIGGTGKIHEQYF.